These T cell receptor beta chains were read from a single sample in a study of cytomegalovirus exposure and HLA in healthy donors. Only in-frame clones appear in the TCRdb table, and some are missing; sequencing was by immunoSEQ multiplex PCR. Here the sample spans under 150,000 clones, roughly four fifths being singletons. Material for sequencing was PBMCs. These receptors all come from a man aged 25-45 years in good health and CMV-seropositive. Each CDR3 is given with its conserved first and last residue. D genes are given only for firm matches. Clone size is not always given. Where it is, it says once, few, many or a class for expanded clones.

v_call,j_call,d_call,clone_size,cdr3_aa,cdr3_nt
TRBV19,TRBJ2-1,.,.,CASSTHHGSKGNEQFF,TGTGCCAGTAGTACCCATCATGGTTCAAAGGGGAATGAGCAGTTCTTC
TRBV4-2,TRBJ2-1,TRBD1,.,CASSRAWTGANEQFF,TGTGCCAGCAGCCGAGCTTGGACAGGGGCCAATGAGCAGTTCTTC
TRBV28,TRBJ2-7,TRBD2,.,CASSLRGLVAGARYEQYF,TGTGCCAGCAGTTTGAGGGGTTTGGTAGCGGGGGCCCGCTACGAGCAGTACTTC
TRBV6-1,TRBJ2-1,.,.,CASSLGVNNEQFF,TGTGCCAGCAGCCTGGGAGTTAACAATGAGCAGTTCTTC
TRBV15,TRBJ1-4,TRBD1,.,CATARGQGNEKLFF,TGTGCCACCGCGAGAGGACAGGGGAATGAAAAACTGTTTTTT
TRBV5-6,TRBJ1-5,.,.,CASSLGRWPSNQPQHF,TGTGCCAGCAGCTTGGGCAGGTGGCCTAGCAATCAGCCCCAGCATTTT
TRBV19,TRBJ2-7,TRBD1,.,CASSAPGTGRGEQYF,TGTGCCAGTAGTGCCCCCGGGACAGGCCGGGGCGAGCAGTACTTC
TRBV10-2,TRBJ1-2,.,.,CASSPTGGSGGYTF,TGCGCCAGCAGCCCGACCGGGGGGAGCGGAGGCTACACCTTC
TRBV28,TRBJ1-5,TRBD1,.,CASSLLTGVQPQHF,TGTGCCAGCAGTTTACTCACAGGGGTTCAGCCCCAGCATTTT
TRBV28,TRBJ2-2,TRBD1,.,CASSSWTGNTGELFF,TGTGCCAGCAGTTCTTGGACAGGGAACACCGGGGAGCTGTTTTTT
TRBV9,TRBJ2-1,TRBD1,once,CASSVAPSDREIYNEQFF,TGTGCCAGCAGCGTAGCCCCGTCGGACAGGGAGATCTACAATGAGCAGTTCTTC
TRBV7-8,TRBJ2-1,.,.,CASTPGGNDNEQFF,TGTGCCAGCACCCCTGGCGGGAACGACAATGAGCAGTTCTTC
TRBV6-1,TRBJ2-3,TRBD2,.,CASQESGTTDTQYF,TGTGCCAGCCAAGAAAGCGGGACGACAGATACGCAGTATTTT
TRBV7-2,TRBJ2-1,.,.,CASSLSGGHNEQFF,TGTGCCAGCAGCTTAAGCGGCGGGCATAATGAGCAGTTCTTC
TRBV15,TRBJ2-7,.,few,CATSRSGPGDIPYEQYF,TGTGCCACCAGCAGATCGGGACCGGGAGATATTCCCTACGAGCAGTACTTC
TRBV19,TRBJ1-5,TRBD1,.,CASSDRGQGDQPQHF,TGTGCCAGTAGTGACCGGGGACAGGGCGATCAGCCCCAGCATTTT
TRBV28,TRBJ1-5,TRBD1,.,CASTAGQGYQPQHF,TGTGCCAGCACCGCGGGACAGGGATATCAGCCCCAGCATTTT
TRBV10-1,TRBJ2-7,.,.,CASTTLPPDEQYF,TGCGCCAGCACTACGCTACCGCCGGACGAGCAGTACTTC
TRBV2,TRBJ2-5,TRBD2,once,CASRTSGGLETQYF,TGTGCCAGCAGGACTAGCGGGGGGTTGGAGACCCAGTACTTC
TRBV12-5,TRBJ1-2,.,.,CASADGTYGYTF,TGTGCTAGTGCCGACGGGACTTATGGCTACACCTTC
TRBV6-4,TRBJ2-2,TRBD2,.,CASSVFSSGNTGELFF,TGTGCCAGCAGTGTCTTTTCTAGCGGGAACACCGGGGAGCTGTTTTTT
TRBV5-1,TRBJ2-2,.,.,CASSFRAGELFF,TGCGCCAGCAGCTTTCGGGCCGGGGAGCTGTTTTTT
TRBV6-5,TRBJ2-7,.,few,CASSYSIVDEQYF,TGTGCCAGCAGTTACTCTATTGTAGACGAGCAGTACTTC
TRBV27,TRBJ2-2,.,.,CASSLEGGDTGELFF,TGTGCCAGCAGTTTAGAGGGGGGGGATACCGGGGAGCTGTTTTTT
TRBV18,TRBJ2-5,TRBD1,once,CASSPSGTGAQTQYF,TGTGCCAGCTCACCGTCCGGGACAGGGGCCCAGACCCAGTACTTC
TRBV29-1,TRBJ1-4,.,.,CSVAREDEKLFF,TGCAGCGTTGCCAGGGAGGATGAAAAACTGTTTTTT